This passage covers 16 T cell receptor beta chains from one sample sequenced in a study of CD8+ T cells in alopecia areata. Investigators isolated RNA and reverse transcribed it into cDNA to act as the sequencing template. The protocol was immunoSEQ multiplex PCR, while the TCRdb copy is restricted to in-frame clones and leaves out a portion. The table includes over 85,000 clones, about two thirds detected once. Treatment indicated: oral pan-JAK inhibitor, 5-10 mg twice daily. The material was CD8+ T cells sorted from blood, obtained at approximately week 42, from a patient treated with tofacitinib. The receptors shown here come from a human donor with alopecia areata.

The chain uses TRBV11-1 and TRBJ2-3, with unresolved D. Trimming pared 4 bases from V and 9 bases from J, leaving 14 bases between. The CDR3 extends over 13 amino acids. Germline-derived CDR1 and CDR2 are SGHAT and FQDESV (reference sequence). CDR3 sequence reads: CASSSAGLGTQYF. CDR3 DNA: TGTGCCAGCAGCTCGGCAGGCCTGGGGACGCAGTATTTT.

This clone appeared a single time. The chain is built from TRBV29-1 and TRBJ1-1; 7 positions match TRBD1. J gave up 11 bases and V 5 bases, and 17 bases lay outside the gene matches. The CDR3 runs 14 residues. CDR1 and CDR2 from the germline V gene are SQVTM and ANQGSEA. CDR3 region: CSVFQGGAVSGAFF. CDR3 nucleotides: TGCAGCGTTTTTCAAGGGGGCGCCGTGTCTGGGGCTTTCTTT.

V and J are TRBV9 and TRBJ1-3; D is unresolved. The ends were cut back, 4 bases at V and 7 bases at J, with 9 bases in the middle. Germline values: CDR1 SGDLS, CDR2 YYNGEE. The CDR3 is 12 residues long. The CDR3: CASSLVGNTIYF. DNA of the CDR3: TGTGCCAGCAGCCTGGTTGGGAACACCATATATTTT.

In its sample, this clone was seen a few times. The genes are TRBV29-1 and TRBJ2-3; D call uncertain. Germline V gene data show CDR1 as SQVTM and CDR2 as ANQGSEA. The CDR3 consists of 10 residues. Between the trimmed V and J ends, which lost 7 bases and 2 bases, there was a span of 4 bases. The CDR3 nucleotides read TGCAGCGCTGTCACAGATACGCAGTATTTT. Translation: CSAVTDTQYF.

The rearrangement links TRBV29-1 to TRBJ2-2, with TRBD2 matching over 12 bases. The V segment lost 4 bases and the J segment 4 bases; nucleotides outside the gene matches: 7. The CDR3 consists of 16 residues. Per germline, CDR1 SQVTM and CDR2 ANQGSEA. DNA of the CDR3: TGCAGCGTTGGACTAGCGGGGGCTTATAGCACCGGGGAGCTGTTTTTT. Encoded protein: CSVGLAGAYSTGELFF.

The count of this clone is one. This rearrangement joins TRBV30 to TRBJ1-1; D is ambiguous. V lost 8 bases to trimming and J lost 0 bases, with 19 bases between them. Germline lookup yields CDR1 GTSNPN and CDR2 SVGIG (reference sequence). The CDR3 totals 15 residues. CDR3 residues: CAGSEGRSMNTEAFF. CDR3 nucleotides: TGTGCCGGGTCAGAAGGACGGTCTATGAACACTGAAGCTTTCTTT. The variable domain in full, completed from reference TRBV30 and TRBJ1-1, reads SQTIHQWPATLVQPVGSPLSLECTVEGTSNPNLYWYRQAAGRGLQLLFYSVGIGQISSEVPQNLSASRPQDRQFILSSKKLLLSDSGFYLCAGSEGRSMNTEAFFGQGTRLTVV.

There are a few counts of this clone. The V call is TRBV6-5, the J call TRBJ2-5; perhaps TRBD2 as D (5 bases). The CDR3 is made up of 13 amino acids. V lost 2 bases and J 2 bases, leaving 6 bases between the germline ends. CDR1 and CDR2 from the germline V gene are MNHEY and SVGAGI. Here the CDR3 DNA reads TGTGCCAGCAGTTACAGGGAGCAAGAGACCCAGTACTTC. This translates into CASSYREQETQYF.

The J gene is TRBJ2-7, the V gene TRBV7-2; a possible D gene is TRBD2 (5 bases). Germline CDR1 and CDR2: SGHTA and FQGNSA. The CDR3 has 18 residues. Trimming shortened V by 0 bases and J by 4 bases, and 22 bases separated the two germline ends. This CDR3 is CASSLAAWTPQRIYEQYF. DNA for the CDR3: TGTGCCAGCAGCTTAGCTGCTTGGACTCCTCAGAGAATTTACGAGCAGTACTTC.

The chain combines TRBV29-1 with TRBJ2-3; D is ambiguous. The germline V gene encodes CDR1 SQVTM and CDR2 ANQGSEA. This CDR3 has 14 amino acids. Trimming stripped 3 bases from V and 4 bases from J, with 14 bases between. The CDR3 DNA follows: TGCAGCGTTGATTCTAGGGAATCAGCAGATACGCAGTATTTT. Amino acids: CSVDSRESADTQYF.

The chain recombines TRBV19 with TRBJ1-1; D is perhaps TRBD1 (5 bases). Trimming stripped 6 bases from V and 4 bases from J, with 15 bases between. Per germline, CDR1 LNHDA and CDR2 SQIVND (reference sequence). The CDR3 is 14 residues long. The CDR3 region is CASSPRGGGTEAFF. In DNA, the CDR3 is TGTGCCAGTAGCCCACGGGGCGGGGGCACTGAAGCTTTCTTT.

The chain combines TRBV30 with TRBJ2-2; the match to TRBD1 covers 7 bases. The CDR3 loop spans 16 amino acids. Germline trimming cut 4 bases from V and 3 bases from J; bases unmatched to any gene: 11. Germline V gene data show CDR1 as GTSNPN and CDR2 as SVGIG (reference sequence). The CDR3 coding sequence is TGTGCCTGGACACCGCTCCGGGACAGATACACCGGGGAGCTGTTTTTT. Protein product: CAWTPLRDRYTGELFF. Full variable domain (rest looked up from reference TRBV30 and TRBJ2-2): SQTIHQWPATLVQPVGSPLSLECTVEGTSNPNLYWYRQAAGRGLQLLFYSVGIGQISSEVPQNLSASRPQDRQFILSSKKLLLSDSGFYLCAWTPLRDRYTGELFFGEGSRLTVL.

The rearrangement links TRBV6-5 to TRBJ1-2; 10 bases line up with TRBD1. The CDR3 contains 14 residues. Trimming cost V 5 bases and J 7 bases; bases outside gene matches: 7. The germline CDR1 and CDR2 sequences are MNHEY and SVGAGI. For the CDR3, the DNA is TGTGCCAGCAGTACAGGGACAGGGGAGAGTGGCTACACCTTC. Its translation: CASSTGTGESGYTF.

This clone has only one observation. V and J are TRBV10-2 and TRBJ1-5, with a possible D match to TRBD1 (6 bases). Germline values: CDR1 WSHSY, CDR2 SAAADI. The CDR3 covers 17 residues. The ends were cut back, 5 bases at V and 6 bases at J, with 23 bases in the middle. The CDR3 sequence: CASSPDLRGGSGQPQHF. CDR3 coding DNA: TGCGCCAGCAGTCCCGATTTGCGAGGGGGGTCGGGTCAGCCCCAGCATTTT.

The V and J genes are TRBV27 and TRBJ2-7; D gene unclear. CDR1 and CDR2 from the germline V gene are MNHEY and SMNVEV (reference sequence). The ends were cut back, 6 bases at V and 2 bases at J, with 11 bases in the middle. The CDR3 has 13 amino acids. Written as DNA, the CDR3 is TGTGCCAGCAGAGACGGACGGGCCTACGAGCAGTACTTC. It encodes CASRDGRAYEQYF.

The chain uses TRBV7-9 and TRBJ2-2; the match to TRBD2 covers 9 bases. The CDR3 contains 16 residues. Germline V gene sequence: CDR1 SEHNR, CDR2 FQNEAQ (reference sequence). V lost 5 bases, J lost 1 base, and 5 bases stayed unmatched. CDR3 DNA sequence: TGTGCCAGCAGCCCCGTAGCGGGGGTGAACACCGGGGAGCTGTTTTTT. Residues: CASSPVAGVNTGELFF.

The V gene is TRBV19, the J gene TRBJ2-1; D gene uncertain. The CDR3 runs to 14 residues. With 5 bases removed from V and 7 bases from J, the gap between germline ends came to 15 bases. In germline, CDR1 is LNHDA, CDR2 SQIVND (reference sequence). The CDR3 region has the DNA TGTGCCAGTAGTGCCAACCTCAATTTGAATGAGCAGTTCTTC. Translation: CASSANLNLNEQFF.